The 5 T cell receptor beta chains below were found in one sample sequenced in a study of technical replicates of blood from four donors. Profiling relied on immunoSEQ multiplex PCR, and the TCRdb table lists in-frame clones only, not all of them. Among about 78,000 clones listed, 95% were seen once. The sequenced sample consisted of T cells isolated from PBMCs. The receptor source for this set is a human donor in good health.

The genes are TRBV5-4 and TRBJ2-5; 7 nucleotides line up with TRBD2. With 2 bases clipped from V and 5 bases from J, the junction kept 6 bases outside the gene matches. The CDR3 runs to 14 residues. CDR1 is SGHNT, CDR2 YYREEE, per germline (reference sequence). Written as DNA, the CDR3 is TGTGCCAGCAGCTTCCGCGGGGGAGTCGAGACCCAGTACTTC. Translation: CASSFRGGVETQYF.

J is TRBJ2-7 and V is TRBV4-1; D might be TRBD1 (6 bases). Trimming pared 0 bases from V and 3 bases from J, leaving 15 bases between. Germline V CDR1 and CDR2: MGHRA, YSYEKL. The CDR3 runs 16 residues. As DNA, the CDR3 is TGCGCCAGCAGCCAAGACGAACAGGGACAAAACTACGAGCAGTACTTC. Protein sequence: CASSQDEQGQNYEQYF.

V usage is TRBV11-3 and J usage is TRBJ2-1; 7 bases are a match to TRBD1. Looked up from germline, CDR1 is SGHNT and CDR2 is YENEEA. The CDR3 covers 13 residues. Losses at the gene ends were 5 bases for V and 8 bases for J; bases not matched to a gene: 6. The CDR3 nucleotides read TGTGCCAGCAGCCAAGACAGGGACCATGAGCAGTTCTTC. Residues: CASSQDRDHEQFF.

DNA of the CDR3: TGTGCCAGCAGCTTAGTTGGGCAGGGGTTTGATCAGCCCCAGCATTTT. It is translated as CASSLVGQGFDQPQHF. The rearrangement uses TRBV7-2 and TRBJ1-5; D perhaps matches TRBD1 (6 bases). The V end was cut by 1 base, the J end by 5 bases, with 15 bases between. This CDR3 is built from 16 residues. Germline CDR1 is SGHTA and CDR2 is FQGNSA.

The V gene is TRBV4-1, the J gene TRBJ2-4, with 7 bases identical to TRBD1. The CDR3 consists of 17 residues. Looked up from germline, CDR1 is MGHRA and CDR2 is YSYEKL. V was pared by 3 bases and J by 0 bases, with 8 bases of the junction left unmatched. The CDR3 region has the DNA TGCGCCAGCAGCCAGGTCGGGACAGTACTAGCCAAAAACATTCAGTACTTC. This gives the protein CASSQVGTVLAKNIQYF.